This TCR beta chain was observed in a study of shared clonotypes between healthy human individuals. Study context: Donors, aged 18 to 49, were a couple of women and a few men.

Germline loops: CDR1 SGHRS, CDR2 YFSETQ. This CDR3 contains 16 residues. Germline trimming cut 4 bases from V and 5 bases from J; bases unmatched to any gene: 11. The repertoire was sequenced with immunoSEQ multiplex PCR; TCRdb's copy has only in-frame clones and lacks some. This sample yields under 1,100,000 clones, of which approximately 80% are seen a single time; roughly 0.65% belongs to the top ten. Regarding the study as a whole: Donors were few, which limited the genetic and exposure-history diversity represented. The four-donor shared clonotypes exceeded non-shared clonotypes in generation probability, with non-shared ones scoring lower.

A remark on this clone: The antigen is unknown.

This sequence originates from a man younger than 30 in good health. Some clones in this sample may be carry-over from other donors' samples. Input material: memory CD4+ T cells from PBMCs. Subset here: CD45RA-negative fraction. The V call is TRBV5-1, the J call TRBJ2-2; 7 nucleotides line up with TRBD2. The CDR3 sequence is CASSPRRAGDTGELFF. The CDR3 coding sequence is TGCGCCAGCAGCCCGCGTCGGGCGGGAGATACCGGGGAGCTGTTTTTT.